This TCR beta chain was observed in a study of Graves' ophthalmopathy and Graves' hyperthyroidism. Study-level findings and limits: Blood also held most thyroid clonotypes expanded above 0.001 frequency.

RNA served as the template for amplifying TCR beta CDR3 regions. The workflow started with a first-round RT-PCR run with HTBI primers and then moved on to a second-round multiplex PCR. Using its own MiXCR run on the multiplex PCR reads, TCRdb lists one record per CDR3 protein. The sample lists a few hundred thousand distinct CDR3 sequences; 17% were seen once. It was from 10 ml of fresh peripheral blood that the PBMCs came. This clonotype appeared many times. The antigen remains undetermined. The germline V gene has CDR1 SEHNR and CDR2 FQNEAQ (reference sequence). The CDR3 sequence is 12 residues long. V was pared by 3 bases and J by 3 bases, with 6 bases between.

The sequencing input was peripheral blood. V usage is TRBV7-9 and J usage is TRBJ2-7, with D hard to call. The clonotype originates from an adult man with Graves' ophthalmopathy. The CDR3 here is CASSFSYYEQYF. The CDR3 DNA is TGTGCCAGCAGCTTTTCTTACTACGAGCAGTACTTC.